One and the same sample provided the 9 T cell receptor beta chains below, sequenced in a study of cytomegalovirus exposure and HLA in healthy donors. The PCR used 60 Vbeta and 13 Jbeta primers. Data came from immunoSEQ multiplex PCR; TCRdb stores just in-frame clones and leaves some out. The sample includes 150,000 to 200,000 clones, over 75% of them seen just once. The specimen sequenced was PBMCs. All receptors derive from a man aged 50 to 60 in good health and CMV-seropositive.

The chain joins TRBV19 to TRBJ2-5, with D uncertain. The V and J ends lost 2 bases and 2 bases respectively, with 6 bases between them. The germline CDR1 and CDR2 sequences are LNHDA and SQIVND (reference sequence). This CDR3 contains 13 residues. The CDR3 DNA is TGTGCCAGTAGTATACGAGTTCAAGAGACCCAGTACTTC. Translated: CASSIRVQETQYF.

With respect to this clone: Distinct nucleotide sequences in the sample also encode this CDR3. This chain connects TRBV19 to TRBJ1-1, with D unresolved. Germline V gene lookup returns CDR1 LNHDA and CDR2 SQIVND (reference sequence). The CDR3 extends over 14 amino acids. V was pared by 7 bases and J by 1 base, with 13 bases between. The CDR3, as DNA: TGTGCCAGTACCCCTAATGGTGGGAACACTGAAGCTTTCTTT. It encodes CASTPNGGNTEAFF.

This clone was seen only once. The genes are TRBV28 and TRBJ2-2, with 11 nucleotides matching TRBD1. The germline V gene has CDR1 MDHEN and CDR2 SYDVKM. The CDR3 spans 19 residues. V lost 5 bases and J lost 0; bases outside the gene matches: 11. The CDR3 bases are TGTGCCAGCAGTACATGGACAGGGGGCGGTAATTCGAACACCGGGGAGCTGTTTTTT. Encoded protein: CASSTWTGGGNSNTGELFF.

The chain joins TRBV28 to TRBJ1-4, with 7 positions matching TRBD1. With 2 bases clipped from V and 3 bases from J, the junction kept 9 bases outside the gene matches. CDR3 size: 17 residues. The germline V gene has CDR1 MDHEN and CDR2 SYDVKM. CDR3 sequence: CASSLEPGGSANEKLFF. CDR3 nucleotide sequence: TGTGCCAGCAGTTTAGAGCCAGGGGGATCGGCTAATGAAAAACTGTTTTTT.

The chain has TRBV4-1 and TRBJ2-2; 7 positions match TRBD1. The V gene's germline CDR1 is MGHRA and CDR2 YSYEKL. The CDR3 has 16 amino acids. The V segment lost 5 bases and the J segment 4 bases; nucleotides outside the gene matches: 10. The CDR3 is CASSLRPGQSTGELFF. DNA of the CDR3: TGCGCCAGCAGCTTAAGGCCGGGACAGAGCACCGGGGAGCTGTTTTTT.

In this sample, this clone turned up a few times. The gene calls are TRBV9 and TRBJ2-2; 7 nucleotides agree with TRBD2. Germline lookup yields CDR1 SGDLS and CDR2 YYNGEE. J lost 6 bases, V lost 4 bases, and 3 bases had no gene match. There are 13 residues in the CDR3. As DNA, the CDR3 is TGTGCCAGCAGCTCCACTAGCGCCGGGGAGCTGTTTTTT. As protein: CASSSTSAGELFF.

This clone showed up just a few times. This rearrangement joins TRBV10-3 to TRBJ1-6; D remains ambiguous. The germline V and J ends were trimmed by 4 bases and 4 bases, with 11 bases remaining between them. This CDR3 is 15 amino acids long. CDR1 is ENHRY, CDR2 SYGVKD, per germline. CDR3 bases: TGTGCCATCAGTGCTGGGCCAAGTTATAATTCACCCCTCCACTTT. Protein: CAISAGPSYNSPLHF.

The gene calls are TRBV6-1 and TRBJ1-2; tentative D call: TRBD1 (6 bases). V lost 5 bases and J lost 2, with 15 bases in between. CDR1 MNHNS and CDR2 SASEGT come from the germline V gene. There are 15 residues in the CDR3. The DNA for the CDR3 is TGTGCCAGCAGTCATATAGGACAGAAAAACTATGGCTACACCTTC. This encodes CASSHIGQKNYGYTF.

This chain joins TRBV2 and TRBJ2-1; the match to TRBD2 covers 13 bases. From germline, CDR1 is SNHLY and CDR2 FYNNEI. Losses at the gene ends were 7 bases for V and 3 bases for J; bases not matched to a gene: 6. The CDR3 is made up of 16 amino acids. In nucleotides, the CDR3 is TGTGCCAGCATTCCGACTAGCGGGGGGTTCTACAATGAGCAGTTCTTC. Protein: CASIPTSGGFYNEQFF.